Listed here is a single T cell receptor beta chain. These data are taken from a study of blood T cell repertoires in COVID-19. Whole-study context: Spain, Italy and the United States supplied samples that represented acute and convalescent COVID-19. PBMCs, B-cell-depleted T cells, or T cells were the source of the cDNA or gDNA that made up the material.

In the original processing: Amplification from reference gene primers served as the basis for estimated nucleated cell counts. The repertoire was sequenced with immunoSEQ multiplex PCR; TCRdb's copy has only in-frame clones and lacks some. The V and J calls and the clone size are those of that table, but D and trimming were determined from the DNA. This repertoire shows around 270,000 clones, around 82% found once; its top ten account for approximately 15%. Per germline, CDR1 PRHDT and CDR2 FYEKMQ (reference sequence). The CDR3 length is 12 residues. Trimming removed 5 bases at V and 5 bases at J, with 9 bases between.

This TCR was sampled from a person aged 70 to 80 with COVID-19, enrolled during active disease. The genes are TRBV13 and TRBJ1-1; no firm D call. The sequenced sample consisted of peripheral blood. CDR3 coding DNA: TGTGCCAGCAGCACATCCGGGACTGAAGCTTTCTTT. Amino acids: CASSTSGTEAFF.